The clone carrying this T cell receptor beta chain occurred many times. The antigen is unknown. TCRdb redid the calling of the RT-PCR reads with MiXCR, one entry per CDR3 protein. The table lists about 650,000 distinct CDR3 sequences, approximately 15% of them singletons, with 11% in the top ten. CDR1 and CDR2 from the germline V gene are SGHTA and FQGNSA. This CDR3 region has 15 residues. V trimming: 1 base; J trimming: 4 bases; junction bases outside the gene matches: 4. This sample was taken from a study of response to subunit inactivated influenza vaccine. Study findings and constraints: Seasonal influenza vaccination, on each occasion, was suggested by the authors to recruit few new T cells.

The specimen comprised PBMCs from blood, sampled approximately 13 days after vaccination. The sequence was obtained from a man aged 50 to 60 who received an inactivated influenza vaccine. The rearrangement joins TRBV7-2 to TRBJ2-5, with TRBD2 identical over 9 bases. CDR3 sequence: CASSLVAGGRETQYF. DNA for the CDR3: TGTGCCAGCAGCTTAGTCGCGGGGGGGAGAGAGACCCAGTACTTC.